This T cell receptor (beta chain) was documented in a study of shared clonotypes between healthy human individuals. Findings and caveats of the study: A reduction in generation probabilities was seen for non-shared clonotypes relative to those shared by all four donors. Naive subsets, compared against memory subsets, generally had larger estimated richness values.

With 5 bases clipped from V and 1 base from J, the junction kept 2 bases outside the gene matches. CDR1 is MNHNS, CDR2 SASEGT, per germline. The CDR3 is made up of 14 amino acids. Methods used by the authors: ImmunoSEQ junction-only sequences lacked quality scores, so their filtering differed. TCRdb keeps only in-frame clones here, not all; method: immunoSEQ multiplex PCR. That table furnishes V, J and clone size, whereas the DNA furnished D and trimming. The table records approximately 840,000 clones, roughly 96% of them present only once. CD45RO-negative, CCR7-positively selected cells formed the naive CD8 fraction, excluding terminally differentiated effector memory CD45RA+ cells. Healthy HIV-negative adults with no recent acute infections or vaccinations were recruited as donors. Concerning this clone itself: The antigen remains undetermined.

The specimen sequenced was naive CD8+ T cells sorted from blood. The chain couples TRBV6-1 to TRBJ2-7, with TRBD2 matching 10 bases. The receptor was derived from a man in his thirties or forties in good health. The CDR3 DNA follows: TGTGCCAGCAGTAAGACTAGCGGGTCCTACGAGCAGTACTTC. It specifies CASSKTSGSYEQYF.